The rows below give T cell receptor beta chains drawn from one sample of a study of T-cell reconstitution after alpha-beta-depleted transplantation in children. TCRdb analysed the PCR reads with MiXCR anew, one entry per CDR3 protein. The sample lists fewer than 550,000 distinct CDR3 sequences; approximately 11% were seen once. The sequences come from PBMCs from the stem cell graft donor, collected from the stem cell graft. These receptor sequences come from a human donor who donated a stem cell graft to a child with acute myeloid leukemia. Each CDR3 is given with its conserved first and last residue. The D gene is left open where the match is weak. Rows give clone size only sometimes, using once, few, many, or a class for an expanded clone.

j_gene: TRBJ2-2
v_gene: TRBV20-1
abundance: NA
d_gene: TRBD2
CDR3aa: CSAKGIAGLNTGELFF
CDR3nt: TGCAGTGCTAAGGGGATAGCGGGACTGAACACCGGGGAGCTGTTTTTT

j_gene: TRBJ2-1
v_gene: TRBV11-1
abundance: NA
d_gene: TRBD2
CDR3aa: CASSSPGLAGASFNEQFF
CDR3nt: TGTGCCAGCAGTTCACCGGGACTAGCGGGGGCGTCGTTCAATGAGCAGTTCTTC

j_gene: TRBJ1-4
v_gene: TRBV20-1
abundance: NA
d_gene: NA
CDR3aa: CSAERMAAGGEKLFF
CDR3nt: TGCAGTGCTGAGCGCATGGCTGCGGGAGGTGAAAAACTGTTTTTT

j_gene: TRBJ2-5
v_gene: TRBV5-1
abundance: many
d_gene: NA
CDR3aa: CASSLGTAAVVTQYF
CDR3nt: TGCGCCAGCAGCTTGGGTACGGCAGCTGTCGTGACCCAGTACTTC

j_gene: TRBJ2-7
v_gene: TRBV20-1
abundance: NA
d_gene: NA
CDR3aa: CSAPVGEISYEQYF
CDR3nt: TGCAGTGCTCCGGTCGGGGAGATCTCCTACGAGCAGTACTTC

j_gene: TRBJ2-3
v_gene: TRBV7-6
abundance: few
d_gene: NA
CDR3aa: CASSLALQDTQYF
CDR3nt: TGTGCCAGCAGCTTAGCGCTCCAAGATACGCAGTATTTT

j_gene: TRBJ1-1
v_gene: TRBV6-5
abundance: NA
d_gene: NA
CDR3aa: CATGRGNTEAFF
CDR3nt: TGTGCCACCGGCCGGGGGAACACTGAAGCTTTCTTT

j_gene: TRBJ2-5
v_gene: TRBV20-1
abundance: few
d_gene: TRBD2
CDR3aa: CSARVLGEGTQYF
CDR3nt: TGCAGTGCTAGAGTGTTGGGGGAGGGGACCCAGTACTTC

j_gene: TRBJ2-4
v_gene: TRBV20-1
abundance: few
d_gene: TRBD2
CDR3aa: CSARGPGGIGTKNIQYF
CDR3nt: TGCAGTGCTAGAGGGCCGGGGGGTATAGGGACCAAAAACATTCAGTACTTC

j_gene: TRBJ2-1
v_gene: TRBV4-1
abundance: few
d_gene: NA
CDR3aa: CASSLSRVYNEQFF
CDR3nt: TGCGCCAGCAGCCTAAGCCGGGTGTACAATGAGCAGTTCTTC

j_gene: TRBJ2-3
v_gene: TRBV10-3
abundance: many
d_gene: NA
CDR3aa: CAHKGTGTDTQYF
CDR3nt: TGTGCCCACAAAGGCACAGGCACAGATACGCAGTATTTT

j_gene: TRBJ2-1
v_gene: TRBV20-1
abundance: few
d_gene: NA
CDR3aa: CSASSTEGWNEQFF
CDR3nt: TGCAGTGCTAGTTCGACCGAGGGTTGGAATGAGCAGTTCTTC

j_gene: TRBJ2-1
v_gene: TRBV20-1
abundance: NA
d_gene: TRBD2
CDR3aa: CSVITSGRAVLGEQFF
CDR3nt: TGCAGTGTCATCACTAGCGGGAGGGCCGTCTTAGGGGAGCAGTTCTTC

j_gene: TRBJ1-1
v_gene: TRBV9
abundance: many
d_gene: TRBD1
CDR3aa: CASSVADRGNTEAFF
CDR3nt: TGTGCCAGCAGCGTAGCCGACAGGGGGAACACTGAAGCTTTCTTT

j_gene: TRBJ2-1
v_gene: TRBV18
abundance: many
d_gene: NA
CDR3aa: CASSPSGNPYNEQFF
CDR3nt: TGTGCCAGCTCACCATCGGGGAACCCCTACAATGAGCAGTTCTTC

j_gene: TRBJ2-1
v_gene: TRBV5-6
abundance: few
d_gene: TRBD1
CDR3aa: CASSYRGAYNEQFF
CDR3nt: TGTGCCAGCAGCTACAGGGGGGCCTACAATGAGCAGTTCTTC

j_gene: TRBJ2-1
v_gene: TRBV10-3
abundance: few
d_gene: NA
CDR3aa: CATRDPPNEQFF
CDR3nt: TGTGCTACCCGGGACCCCCCTAATGAGCAGTTCTTC

j_gene: TRBJ2-1
v_gene: TRBV19
abundance: NA
d_gene: TRBD2
CDR3aa: CASSSDRPGTSGSNEQFF
CDR3nt: TGTGCCAGTAGTAGTGACAGACCCGGGACTAGCGGTTCCAATGAGCAGTTCTTC